This entry features one TCR beta chain sequence. The target antigen is unknown. Donors likely had unrecorded immune exposures despite being nominally healthy when sampled. The study ran its PCR with 60 Vbeta and 13 Jbeta primers. The method was immunoSEQ multiplex PCR; TCRdb's version includes in-frame clones alone and lacks a portion of them. Recorded for this sample: about 160,000 clones. Germline loops: CDR1 MNHEY, CDR2 SMNVEV (reference sequence). This CDR3 comprises 15 residues. V lost 6 bases and J lost 1, with 10 bases in between. This record comes from a study of cytomegalovirus exposure and HLA in healthy donors. Across the study: An early data release held 70 million to 90 million unique TCRs from HLA-typed donors. Study observations and caveats: The dataset shows that most TCR sequences were rare, while some public TCRs occurred in many donors.

Sequenced material: PBMCs. This clonotype originated in a woman aged 60 to 75 in good health and CMV-seronegative. The chain combines TRBV27 with TRBJ1-6; D unclear. In DNA form, the CDR3 reads TGTGCCAGCAGGCAGGTTGGGTCCTATAATTCACCCCTCCACTTT. It codes for CASRQVGSYNSPLHF.